This T cell receptor beta chain was recorded in a study of cytomegalovirus exposure and HLA in healthy donors. Regarding this clone: Antigen unknown. Other DNA sequences within the sample encode an identical CDR3.

Germline CDR1 is GTSNPN and CDR2 is SVGIG (reference sequence). This CDR3 is 12 amino acids long. V was trimmed by 1 base and J by 7 bases, leaving 10 bases between them. This PCR relied on a set of 60 Vbeta primers and 13 Jbeta primers. Profiling relied on immunoSEQ multiplex PCR, and the TCRdb table lists in-frame clones only, not all of them. The repertoire includes 160,000 or so clones, approximately 88% of them detected once, and approximately 0.98% sits in the top ten. General study findings and limits: TCR beta chains associated with HLA were, in a later analysis, more clonally expanded than equally common others. The study recorded 150 to 200 TCR beta chains that were cytomegalovirus-associated.

The chain carries TRBV30 and TRBJ2-5; no definite D call. This sequence was found in a young man in good health and CMV-seronegative. Sequencing was done on a sample of PBMCs. The CDR3 reads CAWSGLVGTQYF. The DNA of the CDR3 is TGTGCCTGGAGTGGGCTAGTTGGGACCCAGTACTTC.